This TCR beta chain was recovered during a study of T cell changes during pregnancy in multiple sclerosis. The CDR3 is 17 residues long. The V and J ends lost 7 bases and 2 bases respectively, with 20 bases between them. The germline V gene has CDR1 LNHDA and CDR2 SQIVND (reference sequence). Sequencing was performed with immunoSEQ multiplex PCR; in TCRdb, only in-frame clones are kept and a portion is missing. The repertoire holds tens of thousands of clones, with 94% as singletons. The source is a female donor with multiple sclerosis, enrolled in a pregnancy study. The chain uses TRBV19 and TRBJ1-4; D gene unclear. The sequencing used CD4+ T cells from peripheral blood mononuclear cells, collected in the first trimester of pregnancy. CDR3 sequence reads: CASKSGRRISTNEKLFF. CDR3 coding DNA: TGTGCCAGTAAGTCCGGGAGAAGGATTTCTACTAATGAAAAACTGTTTTTT.